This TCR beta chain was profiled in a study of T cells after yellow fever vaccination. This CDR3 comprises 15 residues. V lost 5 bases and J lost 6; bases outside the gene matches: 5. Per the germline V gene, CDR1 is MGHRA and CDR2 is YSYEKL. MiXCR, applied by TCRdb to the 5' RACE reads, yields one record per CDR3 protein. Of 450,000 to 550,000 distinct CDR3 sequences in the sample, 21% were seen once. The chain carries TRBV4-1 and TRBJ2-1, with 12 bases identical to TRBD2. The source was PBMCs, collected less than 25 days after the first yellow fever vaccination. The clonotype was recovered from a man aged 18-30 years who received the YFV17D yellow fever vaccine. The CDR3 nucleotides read TGCGCCAGCAGCAGCCCTAGCGGGGGGGCCAATGAGCAGTTCTTC. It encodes CASSSPSGGANEQFF.